This note documents a single T cell receptor (beta chain) sequence. RNA in amounts of roughly 0.5 to 1 ug was reverse transcribed with random hexamers. TCR beta CDR3 was amplified by immunoSEQ covering 54 Vbeta and 13 Jbeta. MiXCR, run by TCRdb on the immunoSEQ multiplex PCR reads, gives a single entry per CDR3 protein. The sample includes some 120,000 distinct CDR3 sequences, 90% to 95% seen only once; the top ten take more than 0.095%. V lost 4 bases and J lost 7; bases outside the gene matches: 8. Germline CDR1 is SGHDT and CDR2 is YYEEEE. This CDR3 spans 14 amino acids. This sample was included in a study of CD8 T cells in Susac syndrome.

The sequencing input was CD4+ T cells from PBMCs. This TCR was sampled from a human donor in good health. This sequence joins TRBV5-6 and TRBJ2-1; 7 bases fit TRBD2. This CDR3 is CASSRGRWRNEQFF. As DNA, the CDR3 is TGTGCCAGCAGCCGCGGGAGATGGAGAAATGAGCAGTTCTTC.